This T cell receptor (beta chain) derives from a study of blood T cells in healthy people across ages. Study-wide findings and caveats: Investigators viewed diversity estimates from one million T cells as underestimates, the study reported. In older individuals, TCR beta diversity per million T cells was lower, falling roughly linearly with age.

Together with a sample-barcoded 5' primer, a J-beta primer mix was included in a second PCR lasting about 7 to 12 cycles. With 12 random nucleotides, a template-switch adaptor tagged each individual cDNA molecule. MiXCR was run by TCRdb on the 5' RACE reads, yielding one entry per CDR3 protein. This table has around 650,000 distinct CDR3 sequences, roughly 32% appearing once. Every participating donor contributed 8 to 10 milliliters of peripheral blood through a draw. This clonotype was recorded at least ten times. No antigen is known for it. The CDR3 has 14 residues. V lost 4 bases and J lost 0, with 9 bases in between.

The sequencing input was blood. The receptor was derived from a woman over 75 in good health. This chain links TRBV12-3 or TRBV12-4 with TRBJ1-2; weak D call: TRBD1 (6 bases). The CDR3, as DNA: TGTGCCAGCAGTTCGGACAGAACTAACTATGGCTACACCTTC. Its protein product is CASSSDRTNYGYTF.